One sample yielded the 2 T cell receptor beta chains listed below, sequenced in a study of T cells after yellow fever vaccination (dated by TCRdb to between 2019 and 2020). The receptor library was made with 5' RACE. Sequencing took place on an Illumina NovaSeq 6000. TCRdb trimmed public reads at Q25 via fastp, called clones via MiXCR and kept in-frame beta chains. Here each entry gathers all rows of one CDR3 protein and keeps the most common genes and DNA. The table for this sample lists fewer than 450,000 distinct CDR3 sequences; under 5% of them were counted only once. The top ten clones comprise roughly 26% of the sample. In light of the paper, this sample's treatment or condition label describes: live attenuated yellow fever vaccine strain. The sequenced sample was PBMCs, obtained 5 days after the yellow fever booster vaccination. These receptors all come from a man between 18 and 35 years old who received the YFV17D yellow fever vaccine.

V is TRBV6-5 and J is TRBJ1-1; no clear D gene. V was cut by 0 bases and J by 10 bases, with 12 bases left in between. The CDR3 runs to 13 residues. CDR1 is MNHEY and CDR2 is SVGAGI in the germline V gene. CDR3 amino acids: CASSYSPGGRAFF. The CDR3 nucleotides read TGTGCCAGCAGTTACTCCCCCGGAGGGCGAGCTTTCTTT.

The chain combines TRBV15 with TRBJ1-3, with D possibly matching TRBD1 (6 bases). There are 13 residues in the CDR3. The V end lost 6 bases, the J end lost 9 bases, and 15 bases lay between the germline ends. The germline CDR1 and CDR2 sequences are LNHNV and YYDKDF (reference sequence). CDR3 region: CATSPGTTATIYF. The DNA for the CDR3 is TGTGCCACCAGTCCCGGGACAACCGCCACCATATATTTT. The whole variable domain, remainder taken from reference TRBV15 and TRBJ1-3, is DAMVIQNPRYQVTQFGKPVTLSCSQTLNHNVMYWYQQKSSQAPKLLFHYYDKDFNNEADTPDNFQSRRPNTSFCFLDIRSPGLGDTAMYLCATSPGTTATIYFGEGSWLTVV.